The source of this T cell receptor (beta chain) is a study of cytomegalovirus exposure and HLA in healthy donors. Study-level information: Findings of an earlier analysis included around 120 million unique TCR beta sequences from some 180 million T cells. An early release of data contained 80 million to 85 million unique TCRs, which came from HLA-typed donors. Findings and limits, study-wide: Later, an analysis found that common viral pathogens appeared to be linked with several of the most significant clusters. In a later analysis, HLA-C alleles had the fewest associated TCRs, DRB1 alleles the most.

PCR was performed using 60 Vbeta and 13 Jbeta primers. Repertoires were generated with immunoSEQ multiplex PCR, while TCRdb's copy carries only in-frame clones and drops some. The repertoire holds 150,000 to 200,000 clones, with 60% to 80% as singletons. Concerning this clone: Its antigen is unknown.

The length of the CDR3 is 16 residues. CDR1 is SGDLS and CDR2 is YYNGEE in the germline V gene. Trimming cost V 4 bases and J 1 base; bases outside gene matches: 9. The sequence was obtained from a man aged 18 to 30 in good health and CMV-seropositive. Source material: PBMCs. The V and J genes are TRBV9 and TRBJ2-3; 7 nucleotides align to TRBD2. For the CDR3, the DNA is TGTGCCAGCAGCCCGCGAGCGGGGTCGGGCACAGATACGCAGTATTTT. It specifies CASSPRAGSGTDTQYF.